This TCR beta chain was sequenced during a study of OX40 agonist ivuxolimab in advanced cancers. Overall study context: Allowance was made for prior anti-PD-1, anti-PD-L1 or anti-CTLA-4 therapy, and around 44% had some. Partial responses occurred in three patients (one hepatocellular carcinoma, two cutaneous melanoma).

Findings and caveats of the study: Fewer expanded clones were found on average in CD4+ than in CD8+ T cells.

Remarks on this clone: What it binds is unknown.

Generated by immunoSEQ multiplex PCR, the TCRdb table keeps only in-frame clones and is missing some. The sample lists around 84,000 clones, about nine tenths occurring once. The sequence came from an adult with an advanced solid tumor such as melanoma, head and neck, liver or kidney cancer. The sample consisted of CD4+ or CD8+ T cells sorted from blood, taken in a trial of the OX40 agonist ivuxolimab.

The CDR3 sequence is CASSEWVSAAYEQYF. In DNA, the CDR3 is TGTGCCAGCAGTGAATGGGTATCGGCGGCCTACGAGCAGTACTTC. The chain carries TRBV6-1 and TRBJ2-7; D is ambiguous. The germline V and J ends were trimmed by 2 bases and 2 bases, with 13 bases remaining between them. The CDR3 contains 15 residues. Germline V gene lookup returns CDR1 MNHNS and CDR2 SASEGT.